The present entry profiles one T cell receptor beta chain with its context. As yet, its antigen is unknown. The CDR3 sequence is 15 residues long. The V end lost 8 bases, the J end lost 0 bases, and 11 bases lay between the germline ends. Germline CDR1 reads LNHDA; CDR2 reads SQIVND (reference sequence). This record comes from a study of T cell responses to AZD1222 COVID-19 vaccine. TCRdb's copy holds only in-frame clones and misses some; the assay was immunoSEQ multiplex PCR. The sample includes more than 150,000 clones, approximately 93% of them seen just once. Study-wide results and limits: Seropositivity was recorded at baseline in only a handful of AZD1222 recipients.

The rearrangement links TRBV19 to TRBJ1-6; D gene ambiguous. The source of this sequence is an adult who received the AZD1222 COVID-19 vaccine. The sequencing here drew on peripheral blood, taken 28 days after the second AZD1222 dose. The CDR3 loop reads CASRVPTSYNSPLHF. The CDR3 DNA is TGTGCCAGTCGGGTCCCGACCTCCTATAATTCACCCCTCCACTTT.